This T cell receptor beta chain was sequenced in a study of identical twins (dated by TCRdb to the mid-2010s). For context, the study as a whole: To test whether fetal clonotypes persist, this study deep-sequenced TCR alpha and beta repertoires from monozygotic twins, from unrelated adults of various ages, and from cord blood. To rule out contamination, the twin experiments were replicated at different times with different library preparation protocols. Study-level results and caveats: The excess sharing between twins in beta out-of-frame sequences was weaker because fewer shared sequences reduced the signal-to-noise ratio. Zero-insertion analyses could be partly confounded by invariant T cells such as MAIT and iNKT, though diverse VJ usage argued against such confounding for most clonotypes. Compared with coincidental sharing between unrelated individuals, out-of-frame TCR alpha sequences shared between twins showed an excess of sequences with low generation probability. Fewer insertions were carried by abundant cord blood beta clonotypes, a similar but weaker trend appeared in young adult naive repertoires, and no such trend appeared in memory repertoires. Because the same donors could not be followed over many years, conclusions were based on cross-sectional statistical analysis. In monozygotic twins, out-of-frame TCR alpha sharing was systematically underestimated by recombination models, although the models agreed with sharing between unrelated individuals.

Preparation of the library involved 5' RACE. Sequencing was carried out with an Illumina HiSeq 2000. Template switching added a universal primer binding site, and the final cDNA carried a unique molecular identifier that allowed TCR cDNA molecules to be counted accurately. Specific primers in the conserved constant-segment region were used to synthesize first-strand cDNA for TCR alpha and beta chains. To control for contamination, each cDNA library was double barcoded with a SMART-Mk sample barcode plus Illumina barcodes. TruSeq adapter sequences, together with Illumina sample barcodes, were added in two successive PCR steps. The TCR alpha and beta cDNA libraries were sequenced on the Illumina HiSeq platform using custom primers. The authors' pipeline ran thus. Raw reads were processed with MiGEC to extract unique molecular identifiers, and MiXCR was used to determine CDR3 positions. Recombination models were inferred per individual with the repgenHMM and IGoR tools using an EM algorithm. Shared clonotype analysis was performed with the tcR package in R, normalizing sharing by the product of cloneset sizes. To study raw recombination free of thymic and clonal selection effects, out-of-frame nonproductive sequences were analyzed. TCRdb trimmed public reads at Q25 via fastp, called clones via MiXCR and kept in-frame beta chains. One record per CDR3 amino acid sequence lists the most common genes and DNA. The V and J calls, along with clone size, are taken from TCRdb and not from the paper's own processing. Counted in this sample were about 240,000 distinct CDR3 sequences; about 7.5% of them appeared once. The ten largest make up around 5% of the sample.

Notes on this clonotype: Its antigen is currently not known. No base-level quality is on record; no much larger clone is a single base apart.

Every donor was a healthy Caucasian. The twin cohort consisted of three pairs of female monozygotic twins, all aged roughly 18 to 29 years. Positive isolation kits from Invitrogen were used to isolate CD4+ and CD8+ T cell populations. CDR1 and CDR2 (DFQATT, SNEGSKA) derive from the germline V gene (reference sequence). The CDR3 runs 13 amino acids, cysteine and phenylalanine included. Only CDR3 DNA remains: 39 bases, in frame from the first base. The trim is 4 bases for V and 7 bases for J, with a gap of 14 bases between the germline ends. The same sample was also studied in work on yellow fever vaccine responses in identical twins. From that second study: According to the authors, in identical twins the way T cells responded to vaccination appeared partly convergent and partly personalized. The study precisely tracked vaccine-responding T cell clones in identical twins.

The receptor's source is a woman younger than 35 in good health. Specimen: CD8+ T cells sorted from blood. The V and J segments used are TRBV20-1 and TRBJ2-1; there is no confident call for the D gene. The CDR3 protein is CSATVPPNNEQFF. The nucleotides read TGCAGTGCTACAGTCCCGCCGAATAATGAGCAGTTCTTC.